One and the same sample provided the 31 T cell receptor beta chains below, sequenced in a study of identical twins. TCRdb re-derived calls from the 5' RACE reads in MiXCR, one entry per CDR3 protein. The sample consists of 550,000 to 700,000 distinct CDR3 sequences, 9.6% of them appearing once. Separately, the same data were catalogued under a study of yellow fever vaccine responses in identical twins.

Sequenced: PBMCs. The origin of the receptors is a woman in her late teens or twenties in good health.

This clonotype was detected ten times or more. The genes are TRBV30 and TRBJ2-2; no firm D call. Germline V lookup: CDR1 GTSNPN, CDR2 SVGIG (reference sequence). This CDR3 spans 12 amino acids. This chain's CDR3 is CAKHGVTGELFF. DNA for the CDR3: TGTGCAAAGCATGGGGTCACCGGGGAGCTGTTTTTT.

The V and J genes are TRBV18 and TRBJ2-3; 9 bases line up with TRBD2. The V segment lost 0 bases and the J segment 2 bases; nucleotides outside the gene matches: 6. CDR3 length: 17 amino acids. Germline V gene lookup returns CDR1 KGHSH and CDR2 LQKENI. CDR3 amino acids: CASSPPERGVTTDTQYF. As DNA, the CDR3 is TGTGCCAGCTCACCACCGGAGCGGGGGGTAACCACAGATACGCAGTATTTT. Variable domain in full (rest from reference TRBV18 and TRBJ2-3): NAGVMQNPRHLVRRRGQEARLRCSPMKGHSHVYWYRQLPEEGLKFMVYLQKENIIDESGMPKERFSAEFPKEGPSILRIQQVVRGDSAAYFCASSPPERGVTTDTQYFGPGTRLTVL.

This clonotype was found a few times. The gene calls are TRBV25-1 and TRBJ1-2; 11 bases match TRBD1. The CDR3 is 17 amino acids. V trimming: 2 bases; J trimming: 1 base; junction bases outside the gene matches: 6. The V gene's germline CDR1 is MGHDK and CDR2 SYGVNS. The CDR3 DNA reads TGTGCCAGCAGTGAAGGCTGGACAGGGGGCGGTAACTATGGCTACACCTTC. It encodes CASSEGWTGGGNYGYTF.

This rearrangement joins TRBV4-3 to TRBJ2-2; 11 bases fit TRBD2. Germline values: CDR1 LGHNA, CDR2 YSLEER. The CDR3 spans 18 residues. V dropped 1 base and J dropped 0; count of bases not matched to a gene: 4. CDR3 residues: CASSQGSTSGANTGELFF. The CDR3 coding sequence is TGCGCCAGCAGCCAAGGGTCGACTAGCGGGGCGAACACCGGGGAGCTGTTTTTT.

This clonotype came up many times. The chain carries TRBV12-3 or TRBV12-4 and TRBJ2-1; D is uncertain. This CDR3 region has 15 residues. V was clipped by 5 bases and J by 7 bases, with 18 bases between them. DNA of the CDR3: TGTGCCAGCAGTCCCTCTGCGGCGGTCTTAAATGAGCAGTTCTTC. This codes for CASSPSAAVLNEQFF.

This clonotype was seen many times. This CDR3 is CASSSPGTSAEDTQYF. The CDR3 DNA reads TGTGCCAGCAGCTCTCCCGGGACTAGCGCGGAAGATACGCAGTATTTT. V and J are TRBV7-3 and TRBJ2-3; 10 nucleotides agree with TRBD2. The CDR3 contains 16 residues. CDR1 is SGHTA and CDR2 is FQGTGA in the germline V gene. J lost 5 bases, V lost 4 bases, and 9 bases had no gene match.

In its sample, this clonotype was seen a few times. The chain uses TRBV12-3 or TRBV12-4 and TRBJ1-3; no firm D call. This CDR3 region has 13 residues. V lost 2 bases to trimming and J lost 2 bases, with 4 bases between them. CDR3 coding DNA: TGTGCCAGCAGTTTAAAGACTGGAAACACCATATATTTT. This translates into CASSLKTGNTIYF.

The V and J genes are TRBV7-2 and TRBJ2-3, with 15 nucleotides matching TRBD2. V was clipped by 6 bases and J by 5 bases; unmatched bases: 3. Germline V lookup: CDR1 SGHTA, CDR2 FQGNSA. CDR3 size: 15 residues. The CDR3 bases are TGTGCCAGCAGGAGGACTAGCGGGAGGGTAGATACGCAGTATTTT. Amino acid sequence: CASRRTSGRVDTQYF.

The chain couples TRBV3-1 to TRBJ2-7, with 8 bases that match TRBD1. CDR1 and CDR2 (germline): LGHDT, YNNKEL (reference sequence). Trimming removed 5 bases from V and 5 bases from J; junction bases left unmatched: 8. The CDR3 extends over 14 amino acids. CDR3 amino acids: CASSKTGVWHEQYF. Written as DNA, the CDR3 is TGTGCCAGCAGCAAGACAGGGGTCTGGCACGAGCAGTACTTC.

This clonotype was detected only a few times. The chain employs TRBV29-1 and TRBJ2-5; TRBD2 agrees at 9 bases. CDR3 length: 14 amino acids. From germline, CDR1 is SQVTM and CDR2 ANQGSEA. Germline trimming cut 4 bases from V and 3 bases from J; bases unmatched to any gene: 6. The CDR3 region is CSVAGLAGEETQYF. DNA of the CDR3: TGCAGCGTTGCGGGATTAGCGGGAGAAGAGACCCAGTACTTC.

Turning to this clonotype: The junction does not match germline at one end; this may be a read error. V and J are TRBV11-2 and TRBJ2-5; D not resolved. The CDR3 sequence is 16 residues long. Germline CDR1 reads SGHAT; CDR2 reads FQNNGV. The CDR3 region is CASSLFGQSPQKTQYF. CDR3 coding DNA: TGTGCCAGCAGCTTGTTCGGTCAGTCACCCCAAAAGACCCAGTACTTC.

In its sample, this clonotype was seen many times. The J gene is TRBJ2-3, the V gene TRBV24-1; D perhaps matches TRBD2 (5 bases). Trimming pared 5 bases from V and 2 bases from J, leaving 19 bases between. This CDR3 region has 17 residues. Germline-derived CDR1 and CDR2 are KGHDR and SFDVKD. The CDR3 DNA reads as TGTGCCACCAGTGGCCACCCTCGGGGTAGAGACACAGATACGCAGTATTTT. Its protein product is CATSGHPRGRDTDTQYF.

This clonotype was counted only a few times. The CDR3: CASSPGLAGGPGDTQYF. CDR3 in DNA: TGTGCCAGCAGCCCGGGACTAGCGGGAGGGCCAGGAGATACGCAGTATTTT. This sequence joins TRBV7-2 and TRBJ2-3; 16 bases match TRBD2. The V gene's germline CDR1 is SGHTA and CDR2 FQGNSA. The junction had 7 bases not matched to a gene; V was cut back by 5 bases and J by 5 bases. This CDR3 has 17 residues.

This chain uses TRBV6-5 with TRBJ2-1; TRBD1 is a possible D gene (5 bases). This CDR3 contains 15 residues. The V gene's germline CDR1 is MNHEY and CDR2 SVGAGI. The V gene lost 2 bases and the J gene lost 8 bases, with 16 bases spanning the gap. Written as DNA, the CDR3 is TGTGCCAGCAGTTACAGGGGCGCGAGTTTAGATGAGCAGTTCTTC. It is translated as CASSYRGASLDEQFF.

This clonotype occurred once. The chain has TRBV2 and TRBJ2-6, with 13 bases identical to TRBD2. CDR3 size: 19 residues. The germline V gene encodes CDR1 SNHLY and CDR2 FYNNEI. The V and J ends lost 8 bases and 0 bases, in that order; junction bases with no gene match: 10. The CDR3 sequence: CASCPRTSGSGSGANVLTF. The DNA for the CDR3 is TGTGCCAGCTGTCCCAGGACTAGCGGGAGTGGCTCTGGGGCCAACGTCCTGACTTTC.

The CDR3 DNA is TGCGCCAGCAGCTTCCAGGTATCTACGGATACGCAGTATTTT. It is translated as CASSFQVSTDTQYF. The chain is built from TRBV5-1 and TRBJ2-3; D uncertain. The CDR3 has 14 residues. With 2 bases removed from V and 6 bases from J, the gap between germline ends came to 13 bases. The germline CDR1 and CDR2 sequences are SGHRS and YFSETQ. The whole variable domain, remainder taken from reference TRBV5-1 and TRBJ2-3, is KAGVTQTPRYLIKTRGQQVTLSCSPISGHRSVSWYQQTPGQGLQFLFEYFSETQRNKGNFPGRFSGRQFSNSRSEMNVSTLELGDSALYLCASSFQVSTDTQYFGPGTRLTVL.

The V gene is TRBV2, the J gene TRBJ2-1, with D unclear. Germline CDR1 SNHLY, CDR2 FYNNEI. Trimming removed 7 bases at V and 10 bases at J, with 23 bases between. The CDR3 runs 15 residues. For the CDR3, the DNA is TGTGCCAGCACCGAAGCCCTTGAGGCCATGGGAGAGCAGTTCTTC. This gives the protein CASTEALEAMGEQFF.

The sample holds many counts of this clonotype. J is TRBJ1-1 and V is TRBV12-3 or TRBV12-4; D is unclear. The V end was cut by 1 base, the J end by 7 bases, with 7 bases between. This CDR3 is 12 amino acids long. CDR3 in amino acids: CASSLERSEAFF. The CDR3 DNA follows: TGTGCCAGCAGTTTAGAACGGAGTGAAGCTTTCTTT.

This chain's CDR3 is CASSFGGGLGEQYF. The CDR3 DNA follows: TGTGCCAGCAGCTTTGGGGGAGGGCTTGGAGAGCAGTACTTC. V usage is TRBV7-6 and J usage is TRBJ2-7, with 7 bases that match TRBD2. The germline gives CDR1 SGHVS, CDR2 FNYEAQ. This CDR3 is 14 amino acids long. V lost 3 bases, J lost 7 bases, and 9 bases stayed unmatched.

The V call is TRBV24-1, the J call TRBJ2-3, with D hard to call. Germline V lookup: CDR1 KGHDR, CDR2 SFDVKD. This CDR3 region has 13 residues. V lost 9 bases, J lost 2 bases, and 11 bases lay in between. CDR3 nucleotides: TGTGCCACCGCCCCTCCTCACACAGATACGCAGTATTTT. It is translated as CATAPPHTDTQYF.

This clonotype came up many times. The chain has TRBV10-3 and TRBJ2-7, with 8 nucleotides matching TRBD2. Germline V gene lookup returns CDR1 ENHRY and CDR2 SYGVKD. There are 16 residues in the CDR3. V shed 0 bases, J shed 3 bases, and the junction held 7 bases outside the gene matches. CDR3 protein: CAISESSSGIHYEQYF. As DNA, the CDR3 is TGTGCCATCAGTGAGTCGAGTAGCGGGATACACTACGAGCAGTACTTC.

This clonotype was seen many times. The CDR3 is CSASLGQGGDEQFF. CDR3 bases: TGCAGTGCTAGCTTAGGACAGGGGGGCGATGAGCAGTTCTTC. The gene calls are TRBV20-1 and TRBJ2-1, with TRBD1 matching 10 bases. Per the germline V gene, CDR1 is DFQATT and CDR2 is SNEGSKA (reference sequence). J lost 8 bases, V lost 3 bases, and 7 bases had no gene match. The CDR3 consists of 14 residues.

This clonotype was detected only a few times. This chain connects TRBV24-1 to TRBJ2-3; possibly TRBD2 for D (5 bases). Germline loops: CDR1 KGHDR, CDR2 SFDVKD. This CDR3 has 17 amino acids. With 3 bases removed from V and 0 bases from J, the gap between germline ends came to 15 bases. The CDR3 is CATSDARTAASTDTQYF. CDR3 nucleotide sequence: TGTGCCACCAGTGATGCGAGGACTGCTGCTAGCACAGATACGCAGTATTTT.

This clonotype was counted only a few times. The J gene is TRBJ2-7, the V gene TRBV29-1; 12 bases match TRBD2. V shed 5 bases, J shed 6 bases, and the junction held 5 bases outside the gene matches. Germline-derived CDR1 and CDR2 are SQVTM and ANQGSEA. CDR3 length: 13 amino acids. CDR3 sequence reads: CSVSGLAGFEQYF. CDR3 nucleotides: TGCAGCGTTTCAGGACTAGCGGGATTCGAGCAGTACTTC.

This clonotype was seen ten or more times. This chain uses TRBV4-1 with TRBJ2-7, with D unclear. This CDR3 has 16 residues. Germline V gene sequence: CDR1 MGHRA, CDR2 YSYEKL. The V end lost 0 bases, the J end lost 3 bases, and 15 bases lay between the germline ends. The CDR3 sequence: CASSQDPAYTYYEQYF. CDR3 nucleotides: TGCGCCAGCAGCCAAGATCCGGCGTATACTTACTACGAGCAGTACTTC.

This clonotype appeared a few times. Here the CDR3 reads CASSKTGLRGVDTQYF. The CDR3 coding sequence is TGCGCCAGCAGCAAGACCGGACTTCGGGGTGTTGATACGCAGTATTTT. The chain has TRBV10-1 and TRBJ2-3, with a possible D match to TRBD2 (5 bases). Trimming shortened V by 6 bases and J by 6 bases, and 22 bases separated the two germline ends. The CDR3 runs to 16 residues. Germline loops: CDR1 WNHNN, CDR2 SYGVQD (reference sequence).

This clonotype was seen only a few times. The chain combines TRBV2 with TRBJ2-7, with a weak D call TRBD1 (5 bases). This CDR3 has 15 amino acids. Germline assignment: CDR1 SNHLY and CDR2 FYNNEI. V gave up 1 base and J gave up 3 bases, with 13 bases separating them. As DNA, the CDR3 is TGTGCCAGCAGTGAAGGTCAGGGTCTGGTCTACGAGCAGTACTTC. It yields the protein CASSEGQGLVYEQYF.

This clonotype was counted at least ten times. The V call is TRBV10-3, the J call TRBJ2-1; 14 bases map to TRBD2. V lost 10 bases and J lost 6; bases outside the gene matches: 8. This CDR3 is built from 15 residues. Germline CDR1 reads ENHRY; CDR2 reads SYGVKD. The CDR3 DNA sequence: TGTGCCACCAAGACTAGCGGGGGGGCAGGCAATGAGCAGTTCTTC. Amino acid sequence: CATKTSGGAGNEQFF.

The V gene is TRBV9, the J gene TRBJ1-4; D call uncertain. CDR1 is SGDLS and CDR2 is YYNGEE in the germline V gene. This CDR3 comprises 17 residues. Between the trimmed V and J ends, which lost 3 bases and 8 bases, there was a span of 23 bases. The CDR3 sequence is CASSGASGRAGREKLFF. DNA of the CDR3: TGTGCCAGCAGCGGGGCCTCGGGCCGGGCGGGAAGGGAAAAACTGTTTTTT.

This clonotype has only a few counts. This rearrangement joins TRBV6-2 or TRBV6-3 to TRBJ2-3; a possible D gene is TRBD1 (6 bases). Between the trimmed V and J ends, which lost 6 bases and 3 bases, there was a span of 16 bases. Germline V gene lookup returns CDR1 MNHEY and CDR2 SVGEGT. The CDR3 is made up of 15 amino acids. The CDR3 DNA reads as TGTGCCAGCAGACGCGCAGGGGACGGAACAGATACGCAGTATTTT. Its translation: CASRRAGDGTDTQYF.

There are a few counts of this clonotype. The chain carries TRBV2 and TRBJ1-6, with D unclear. Per the germline V gene, CDR1 is SNHLY and CDR2 is FYNNEI. Trimming took off 4 bases at V and 6 bases at J, with 16 bases between the two ends. This CDR3 has 16 amino acids. CDR3 region: CASSGALGRINSPLHF. CDR3 in DNA: TGTGCCAGCAGTGGAGCGCTTGGCAGGATTAATTCACCCCTCCACTTT.